The rows below give T cell receptor beta chains drawn from one sample of a study of blood T cell repertoires in COVID-19. Method: immunoSEQ multiplex PCR; TCRdb's copy keeps in-frame clones and lacks some. Of about 260,000 clones listed, more than 85% were seen once; the top ten hold 5.2%. The sample consisted of peripheral blood. The receptor source for this set is a woman aged 55-75 years with COVID-19, enrolled during active disease. The CDR3 runs from the conserved cysteine through the conserved F or W. The order of the fields is clone size, D gene, V gene, J gene, CDR3 length, CDR3 protein, CDR3 DNA. D genes are given only for firm matches. Expanded clones are given a class, and other clones once, few, many or no size at all.

size: .; D: TRBD2; V: TRBV28; J: TRBJ2-7; length: 19; CDR3: CASSPPPGLAGGASYEQYF; DNA: TGTGCCAGCAGTCCGCCGCCGGGACTAGCGGGAGGAGCCTCCTACGAGCAGTACTTC
size: .; D: .; V: TRBV6-4; J: TRBJ2-1; length: 13; CDR3: CASSMSGINEQFF; DNA: TGTGCCAGCAGCATGTCGGGGATTAATGAGCAGTTCTTC
size: .; D: .; V: TRBV7-9; J: TRBJ2-7; length: 12; CDR3: CASSLIAGEQYF; DNA: TGTGCCAGCAGCCTTATCGCAGGCGAGCAGTACTTC
size: few; D: .; V: TRBV6-5; J: TRBJ2-3; length: 14; CDR3: CASRENWSSDTQYF; DNA: TGTGCCAGCAGAGAGAACTGGTCGTCAGATACGCAGTATTTT
size: .; D: TRBD1; V: TRBV19; J: TRBJ1-6; length: 16; CDR3: CASSTSRTGDNSPLHF; DNA: TGTGCCAGTAGTACGTCGAGGACAGGGGATAATTCACCCCTCCACTTT
size: many; D: .; V: TRBV2; J: TRBJ2-1; length: 11; CDR3: CASSEYWGGFF; DNA: TGTGCCAGCAGTGAATACTGGGGAGGGTTCTTC
size: .; D: .; V: TRBV19; J: TRBJ2-1; length: 15; CDR3: CASSIGRGPYNEQFF; DNA: TGTGCCAGTAGTATAGGGAGGGGGCCCTACAATGAGCAGTTCTTC
size: .; D: .; V: TRBV14; J: TRBJ2-4; length: 16; CDR3: CASSQLEGLAKNIQYF; DNA: TGTGCCAGCAGCCAACTAGAGGGTTTAGCCAAAAACATTCAGTACTTC
size: .; D: TRBD2; V: TRBV7-8; J: TRBJ2-1; length: 15; CDR3: CASSPPGLEDNEQFF; DNA: TGTGCCAGCAGCCCACCGGGACTAGAAGACAATGAGCAGTTCTTC
size: .; D: TRBD2; V: TRBV6-5; J: TRBJ2-3; length: 15; CDR3: CASSRTSGSGDTQYF; DNA: TGTGCCAGCAGTAGGACTAGCGGGAGTGGGGATACGCAGTATTTT
size: .; D: .; V: TRBV20-1; J: TRBJ1-2; length: 11; CDR3: CSAPGSYGYTF; DNA: TGCAGTGCCCCCGGGTCCTATGGCTACACCTTC
size: .; D: TRBD2; V: TRBV10-1; J: TRBJ2-1; length: 15; CDR3: CASSEPGRAVNEQFF; DNA: TGCGCCAGCAGTGAGCCCGGGAGGGCCGTCAATGAGCAGTTCTTC